These 8 T cell receptor beta chains were sequenced from one sample in a study of T cell repertoires and HLA-DP antigens. TCRdb's copy holds only in-frame clones and misses some; the assay was immunoSEQ multiplex PCR. The repertoire includes about 73,000 clones, just under 80% of them detected once, and 1.5% to 2% sits in the top ten. Their recognized antigens are unknown. The sample taken for sequencing was CD4+ T cells from PBMCs. These receptors were taken from a man aged 55 to 70 in good health and CMV-seronegative.

This clone was found once. V gene TRBV6-5 combines with J gene TRBJ1-6; 10 bases match TRBD1. CDR3 size: 14 residues. J was trimmed by 9 bases and V by 5 bases; bases with no gene match: 4. Germline CDR1 is MNHEY and CDR2 is SVGAGI. CDR3 amino acids: CASSRTGGSSPLHF. DNA for the CDR3: TGTGCCAGCAGTAGGACAGGGGGAAGTTCACCCCTCCACTTT.

J is TRBJ1-2 and V is TRBV6-6; possible D gene TRBD1, 6 bases. The CDR3 is 15 amino acids. Germline V gives CDR1 MNHNY, CDR2 SVGAGI (reference sequence). The V gene lost 4 bases and the J gene lost 2 bases, with 14 bases spanning the gap. The CDR3 region is CASSSQVTGNYGYTF. The DNA for the CDR3 is TGTGCCAGCAGTTCCCAAGTTACAGGGAACTATGGCTACACCTTC.

This chain uses TRBV4-3 with TRBJ1-4; no firm D call. Trimming left V 1 base short and J 8 bases short, with 8 bases between. The CDR3 runs 13 residues. Per germline, CDR1 LGHNA and CDR2 YSLEER. Here the CDR3 reads CASSQGFVEKLFF. The CDR3 DNA reads TGCGCCAGCAGCCAAGGGTTCGTCGAAAAACTGTTTTTT.

The genes are TRBV5-1 and TRBJ2-3; tentative D call: TRBD2 (6 bases). The CDR3 runs 15 residues. The germline gives CDR1 SGHRS, CDR2 YFSETQ. V lost 0 bases to trimming and J lost 5 bases, with 13 bases between them. The CDR3 DNA is TGCGCCAGCAGCTTGGCAACGGGGGATGTAGATACGCAGTATTTT. The encoded protein is CASSLATGDVDTQYF.

The rearrangement joins TRBV7-2 to TRBJ2-2; D gene uncertain. Deletions cut 1 base from V and 6 bases from J, with 15 bases between. Germline assignment: CDR1 SGHTA and CDR2 FQGNSA. This CDR3 contains 16 residues. The CDR3: CASSLVLGLVSGELFF. In nucleotides, the CDR3 is TGTGCCAGCAGCTTAGTCTTGGGCCTGGTCTCCGGGGAGCTGTTTTTT.

The chain couples TRBV5-5 to TRBJ1-2; 7 nucleotides agree with TRBD1. The V gene's germline CDR1 is SGHKS and CDR2 YYEKEE (reference sequence). V lost 7 bases, J lost 4 bases, and 4 bases stayed unmatched. The CDR3 spans 12 residues. CDR3 nucleotide sequence: TGTGCCAGCGACAGGGAGGGCTATGGCTACACCTTC. Translated, it gives CASDREGYGYTF.

The chain joins TRBV11-3 to TRBJ2-1; D remains ambiguous. This CDR3 is 13 amino acids long. The germline gives CDR1 SGHNT, CDR2 YENEEA. Between the trimmed V and J ends, which lost 0 bases and 9 bases, there was a span of 9 bases. CDR3 residues: CASSLDGDGEQFF. CDR3 DNA sequence: TGTGCCAGCAGCTTAGACGGCGACGGTGAGCAGTTCTTC.

This clone has just a few counts. This sequence joins TRBV12-5 and TRBJ1-3; D unresolved. CDR3 length: 13 amino acids. Trimming shortened V by 5 bases and J by 4 bases, and 9 bases separated the two germline ends. Germline V gene lookup returns CDR1 LGHNT and CDR2 FRNRAP. The CDR3 nucleotides read TGTGCTAGTGGTCCCCGCCGCGGAAACACCATATATTTT. It yields the protein CASGPRRGNTIYF.